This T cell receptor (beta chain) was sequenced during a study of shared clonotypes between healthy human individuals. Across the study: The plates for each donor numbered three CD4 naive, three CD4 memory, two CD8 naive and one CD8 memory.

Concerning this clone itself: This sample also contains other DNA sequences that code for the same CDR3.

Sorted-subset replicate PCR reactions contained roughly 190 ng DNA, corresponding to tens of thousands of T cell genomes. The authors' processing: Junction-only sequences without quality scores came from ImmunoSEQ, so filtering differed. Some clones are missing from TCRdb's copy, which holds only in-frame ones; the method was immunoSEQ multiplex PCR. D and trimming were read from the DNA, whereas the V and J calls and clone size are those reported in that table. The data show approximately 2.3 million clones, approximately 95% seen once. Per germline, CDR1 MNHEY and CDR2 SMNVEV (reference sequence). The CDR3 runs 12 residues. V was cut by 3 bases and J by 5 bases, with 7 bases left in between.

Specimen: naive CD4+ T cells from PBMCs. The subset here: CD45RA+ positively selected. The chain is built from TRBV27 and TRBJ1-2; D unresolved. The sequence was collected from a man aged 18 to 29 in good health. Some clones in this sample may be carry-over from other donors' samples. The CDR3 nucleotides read TGTGCCAGCAGTTTTTCGGGGTATGGCTACACCTTC. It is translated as CASSFSGYGYTF.